This is a list of T cell receptor beta chains from one sample in a study of T cell clonotyping in hematopoietic cell transplantation. This table comes from immunoSEQ multiplex PCR, and its TCRdb copy is limited to in-frame clones, with some not included. The sample lists tens of thousands of clones; around 84% were seen once. Sequences were derived from peripheral blood mononuclear cells, sampled before stem cell transplant. The source of these receptors is a man in his 60s with acute myeloid leukemia. Some clones in this sample may be carry-over from other donors' samples. Both conserved end residues are part of each CDR3. The order of the fields is V gene, J gene, CDR3 protein.

>TRBV5-1|TRBJ2-7
CASSFEPRGSYEQYF
>TRBV7-2|TRBJ1-5
CASSRMVDQPQHF
>TRBV19|TRBJ2-5
CASSTGTGSGETQYF
>TRBV9|TRBJ1-6
CASSGDDGYNSPLHF
>TRBV28|TRBJ1-1
CASSSQRLRHKNTEAFF
>TRBV5-1|TRBJ2-6
CASSWLLSSRASGANVLTF
>TRBV9|TRBJ2-3
CASSPPAGGRTDTQYF
>TRBV4-2|TRBJ2-6
CASSQGVSGNSGANVLTF
>TRBV5-4|TRBJ2-7
CASSSRQGSYEQYF
>TRBV5-1|TRBJ1-5
CASSTDSNQPQHF
>TRBV5-4|TRBJ2-2
CASRPDLRTGELFF
>TRBV11-3|TRBJ2-7
CASSSNSRTGLVNEQYF
>TRBV6-6|TRBJ1-2
CASSYPGAQNYGYTF
>TRBV11-2|TRBJ2-5
CASSFGTSGEYQETQYF
>TRBV30|TRBJ1-5
CAWRMGEGGQPQHF
>TRBV13|TRBJ1-2
CASSANPYRGDYGYTF
>TRBV27|TRBJ1-4
CASASKLFF
>TRBV7-2|TRBJ1-2
CASSLARDTGYTF
>TRBV12-5|TRBJ2-7
CASGRSGGPYEQYF
>TRBV29-1|TRBJ1-4
CSVGKGGDEKLFF
>TRBV19|TRBJ1-5
CASSLPSGGQPQHF
>TRBV15|TRBJ1-5
CATSLSGGGQPQHF
>TRBV11-2|TRBJ2-2
CASSQAYIKPNTGELFF
>TRBV10-1|TRBJ2-7
CASIQVDRRTYEQYF
>TRBV9|TRBJ1-1
CASTEAPDTEAFF
>TRBV5-6|TRBJ1-1
CASSSAGTGGSAAFF
>TRBV5-5|TRBJ2-2
CASSSQGRATGELFF
>TRBV4-1|TRBJ2-7
CASSPGLAGYEQYF
>TRBV4-2|TRBJ2-1
CASSLQRGGSYNEQFF